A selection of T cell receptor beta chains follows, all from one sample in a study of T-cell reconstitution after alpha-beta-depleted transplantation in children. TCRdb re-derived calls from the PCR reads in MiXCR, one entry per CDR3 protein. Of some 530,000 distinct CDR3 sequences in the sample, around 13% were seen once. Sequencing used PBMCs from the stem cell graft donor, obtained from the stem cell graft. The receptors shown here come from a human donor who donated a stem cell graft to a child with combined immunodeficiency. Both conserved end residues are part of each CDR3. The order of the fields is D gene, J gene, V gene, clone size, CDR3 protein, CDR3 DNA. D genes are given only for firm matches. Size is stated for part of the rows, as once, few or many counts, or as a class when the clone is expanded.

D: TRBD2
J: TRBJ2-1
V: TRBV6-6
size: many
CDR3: CASRPGGLAGYNEQFF
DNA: TGTGCCAGCAGACCAGGAGGACTAGCGGGCTACAATGAGCAGTTCTTC

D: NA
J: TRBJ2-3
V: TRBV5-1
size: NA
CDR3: CASSLSRTDTQYF
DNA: TGCGCCAGCAGCTTGTCCCGCACAGATACGCAGTATTTT

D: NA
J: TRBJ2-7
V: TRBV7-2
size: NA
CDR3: CASSTEGVFSYEQYF
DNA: TGTGCCAGCAGCACCGAAGGCGTATTCTCCTACGAGCAGTACTTC

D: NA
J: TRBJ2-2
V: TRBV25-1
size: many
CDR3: CASSQGQNTGELFF
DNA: TGTGCCAGCAGTCAGGGACAGAACACCGGGGAGCTGTTTTTT

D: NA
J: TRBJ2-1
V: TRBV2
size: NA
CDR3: CASRTISNEQFF
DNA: TGTGCCAGCAGGACGATCTCCAATGAGCAGTTCTTC

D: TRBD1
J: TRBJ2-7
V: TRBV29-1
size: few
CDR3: CSVGVGTGYEQYF
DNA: TGCAGCGTTGGAGTCGGGACAGGGTACGAGCAGTACTTC

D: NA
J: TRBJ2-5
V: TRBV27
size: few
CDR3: CASSLRGIVQETQYF
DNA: TGTGCCAGCAGTTTGAGAGGCATTGTACAAGAGACCCAGTACTTC

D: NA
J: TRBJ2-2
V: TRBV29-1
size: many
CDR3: CSVESWTSNTGELFF
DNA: TGCAGCGTTGAATCCTGGACTTCCAACACCGGGGAGCTGTTTTTT

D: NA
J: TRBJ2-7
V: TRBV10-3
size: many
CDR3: CAISETTIGASYEQYF
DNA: TGTGCCATCAGTGAGACCACCATCGGGGCCTCCTACGAGCAGTACTTC

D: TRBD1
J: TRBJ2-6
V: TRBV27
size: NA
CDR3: CASSLQGARSGANVLTF
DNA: TGTGCCAGCAGTTTACAGGGGGCGCGGTCTGGGGCCAACGTCCTGACTTTC

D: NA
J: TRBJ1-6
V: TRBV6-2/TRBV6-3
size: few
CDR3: CASSGPAGGSPLHF
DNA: TGTGCCAGCAGTGGACCTGCCGGGGGTTCACCCCTCCACTTT

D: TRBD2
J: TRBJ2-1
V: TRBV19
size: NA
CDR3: CASSIASGTYNEQFF
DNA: TGTGCCAGTAGTATAGCTAGCGGGACATACAATGAGCAGTTCTTC

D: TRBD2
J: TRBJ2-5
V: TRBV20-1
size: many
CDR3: CSASAGTSGWGAETQYF
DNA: TGCAGTGCTAGTGCCGGGACTAGCGGGTGGGGCGCGGAGACCCAGTACTTC

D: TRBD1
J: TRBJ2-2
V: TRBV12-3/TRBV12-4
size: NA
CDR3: CASNKVRQGAPWRSGELFF
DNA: TGTGCCAGCAATAAAGTACGACAGGGGGCGCCGTGGAGGAGCGGGGAGCTGTTTTTT

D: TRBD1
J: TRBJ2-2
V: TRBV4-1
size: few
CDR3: CASSRGTGANSNTGELFF
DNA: TGCGCCAGCAGCCGAGGGACAGGGGCGAATTCGAACACCGGGGAGCTGTTTTTT

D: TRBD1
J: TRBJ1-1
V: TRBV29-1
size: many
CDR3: CSVKDRGYEAFF
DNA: TGCAGCGTCAAAGACAGGGGGTACGAAGCTTTCTTT

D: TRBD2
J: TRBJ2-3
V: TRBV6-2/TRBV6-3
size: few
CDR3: CASSSLGTSGHYTQYF
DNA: TGTGCCAGCAGTTCCCTCGGGACTAGCGGTCACTATACGCAGTATTTT

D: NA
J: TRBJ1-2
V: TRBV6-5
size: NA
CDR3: CASSTGGTERF
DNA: TGTGCCAGCAGCACCGGAGGGACGGAACGTTTC

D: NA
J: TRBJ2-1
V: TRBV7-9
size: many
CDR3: CASSPLEGVYNEQFF
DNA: TGTGCCAGCAGCCCTCTGGAGGGTGTTTACAATGAGCAGTTCTTC

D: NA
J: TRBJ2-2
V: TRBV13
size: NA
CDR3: CASSSSFGELFF
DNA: TGTGCCAGCAGCTCTAGCTTCGGGGAGCTGTTTTTT

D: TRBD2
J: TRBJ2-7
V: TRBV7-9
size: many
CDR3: CASSPIAGGPQEQYF
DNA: TGTGCCAGCAGCCCCATAGCGGGAGGGCCTCAAGAGCAGTACTTC

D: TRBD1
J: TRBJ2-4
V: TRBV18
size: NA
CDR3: CASSPNNNSPGGFQYF
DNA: TGTGCCAGCTCACCAAATAATAATTCGCCAGGGGGTTTTCAGTACTTC

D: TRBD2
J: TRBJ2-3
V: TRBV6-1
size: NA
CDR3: CASSTRGGLAGITDTQYF
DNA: TGTGCCAGCAGTACGCGGGGTGGACTAGCGGGGATCACAGATACGCAGTATTTT

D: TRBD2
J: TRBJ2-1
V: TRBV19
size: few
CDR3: CASSRDGRNEQFF
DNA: TGTGCCAGTAGTAGGGACGGGAGGAATGAGCAGTTCTTC

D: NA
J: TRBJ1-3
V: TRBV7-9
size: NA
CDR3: CASSLSAAGNTIYF
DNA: TGTGCCAGCAGCTTATCCGCAGCTGGAAACACCATATATTTT

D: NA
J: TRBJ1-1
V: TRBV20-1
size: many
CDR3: CSARVPQNLVNTEAFF
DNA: TGCAGTGCTAGAGTCCCTCAGAATTTGGTGAACACTGAAGCTTTCTTT

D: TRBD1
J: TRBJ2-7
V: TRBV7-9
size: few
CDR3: CASSLGGTGAIFEQYF
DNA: TGTGCCAGCAGCTTAGGAGGGACAGGGGCTATTTTCGAGCAGTACTTC

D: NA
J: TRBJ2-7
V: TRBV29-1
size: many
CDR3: CSVEVTGSYEQYF
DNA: TGCAGCGTTGAGGTAACAGGCTCCTACGAGCAGTACTTC

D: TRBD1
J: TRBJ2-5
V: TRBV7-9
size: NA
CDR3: CASSLGGQEETQYF
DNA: TGTGCCAGCAGCCTTGGGGGACAGGAAGAGACCCAGTACTTC

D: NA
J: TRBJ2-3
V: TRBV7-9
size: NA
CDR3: CASSFTRDTQYF
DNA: TGTGCCAGCAGTTTCACGCGTGATACGCAGTATTTT

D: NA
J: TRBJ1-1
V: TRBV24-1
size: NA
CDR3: CATSQGRNTEAFF
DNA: TGTGCCACCAGTCAGGGCAGGAACACTGAAGCTTTCTTT

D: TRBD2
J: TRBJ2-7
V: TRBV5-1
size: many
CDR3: CASRTSGSYEQYF
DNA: TGCGCCAGCAGGACTAGCGGGAGTTACGAGCAGTACTTC

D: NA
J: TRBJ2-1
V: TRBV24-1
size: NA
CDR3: CATRPSGTPGSEQFF
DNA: TGTGCCACCAGACCCTCCGGGACTCCAGGAAGTGAGCAGTTCTTC

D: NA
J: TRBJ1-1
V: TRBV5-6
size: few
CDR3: CASSLGATWLNTEAFF
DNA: TGTGCCAGCAGCTTGGGGGCAACCTGGCTGAACACTGAAGCTTTCTTT

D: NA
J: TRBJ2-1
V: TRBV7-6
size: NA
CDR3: CASSSTASYNEQFF
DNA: TGTGCCAGCAGCAGTACGGCTTCCTACAATGAGCAGTTCTTC

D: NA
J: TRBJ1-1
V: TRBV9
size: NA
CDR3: CASSEGVNTEAFF
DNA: TGTGCCAGCAGCGAAGGGGTGAACACTGAAGCTTTCTTT

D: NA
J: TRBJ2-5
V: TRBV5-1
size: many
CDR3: CASTNQETQYF
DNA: TGCGCCAGCACCAACCAAGAGACCCAGTACTTC

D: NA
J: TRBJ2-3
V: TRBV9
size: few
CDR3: CASAGAGISTDTQYF
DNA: TGTGCCAGCGCCGGGGCGGGAATTAGCACAGATACGCAGTATTTT

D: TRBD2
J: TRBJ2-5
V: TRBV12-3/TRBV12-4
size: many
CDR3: CASSGLGETQYF
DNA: TGTGCCAGCAGCGGACTAGGAGAGACCCAGTACTTC

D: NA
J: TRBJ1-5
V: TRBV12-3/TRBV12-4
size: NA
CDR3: CASSTGPQPQHF
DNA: TGTGCCAGCAGCACTGGACCGCAGCCCCAGCATTTT

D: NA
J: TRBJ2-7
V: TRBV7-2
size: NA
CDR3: CASSLAPLGYEQYF
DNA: TGTGCCAGCAGCTTAGCTCCACTAGGCTACGAGCAGTACTTC

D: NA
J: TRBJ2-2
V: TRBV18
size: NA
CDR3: CASSPQGGPTGELFF
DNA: TGTGCCAGCTCACCACAGGGCGGCCCGACCGGGGAGCTGTTTTTT

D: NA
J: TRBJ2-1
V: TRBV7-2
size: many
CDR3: CASSPGPFF
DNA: TGTGCCAGCAGCCCCGGACCGTTCTTC

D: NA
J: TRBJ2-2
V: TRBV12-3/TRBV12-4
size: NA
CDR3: CASNQQGPLGGELFF
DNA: TGTGCCAGCAATCAGCAGGGACCGCTCGGGGGGGAGCTGTTTTTT

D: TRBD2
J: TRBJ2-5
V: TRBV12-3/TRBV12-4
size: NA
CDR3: CASSFGSSGLQETQYF
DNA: TGTGCCAGCAGTTTCGGGTCTAGCGGACTCCAAGAGACCCAGTACTTC

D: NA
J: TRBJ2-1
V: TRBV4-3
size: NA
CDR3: CASSPDLGNHEQFF
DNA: TGCGCCAGCAGCCCCGATCTTGGAAACCATGAGCAGTTCTTC

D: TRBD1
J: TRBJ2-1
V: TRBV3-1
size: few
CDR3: CASSPLRTGDGEQFF
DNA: TGTGCCAGCAGCCCACTAAGGACAGGGGATGGAGAGCAGTTCTTC

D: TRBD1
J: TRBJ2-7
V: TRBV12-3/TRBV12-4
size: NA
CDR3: CASREDRGRSEQYF
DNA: TGTGCCAGCAGGGAGGACAGGGGGCGCTCCGAGCAGTACTTC

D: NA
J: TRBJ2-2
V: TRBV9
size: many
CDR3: CASSVDFTGELFF
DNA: TGTGCCAGCAGCGTAGACTTCACCGGGGAGCTGTTTTTT

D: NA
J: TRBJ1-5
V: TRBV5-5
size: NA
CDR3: CASSLRWEDNQPQHF
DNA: TGTGCCAGCAGCTTGAGATGGGAAGACAATCAGCCCCAGCATTTT